This T cell receptor beta chain was captured in a study of human T cells and chemical hapten exposure. Across the whole study: A roughly 2 cm by roughly 2 cm inner upper arm patch received 2% DPC for sensitization. Diphenylcyclopropenone doses were given weekly to the scalps of patients across the approximately 24-week study.

A single record per CDR3 protein comes from TCRdb applying MiXCR to the RACE reads. The sample contains around 120,000 distinct CDR3 sequences, roughly 12% of which appear only once. Time point defined: pre-sensitization, week 0. As for treatment: therapeutic diphenylcyclopropenone sensitization with weekly scalp DPC. Study findings and constraints: The number of TCRs over 1 in 1000 frequency stayed unchanged after DPC. Expanded TCR counts at PT1 went up together with patch test score, a positive correlation.

Concerning this clonotype: The target antigen is unknown.

Material: whole blood, obtained in connection with sensitization to the hapten diphenylcyclopropenone (DPC). This receptor was obtained from a woman aged 18-29 years with alopecia areata. Some clones in this sample may be carry-over from other donors' samples.

CDR3 sequence reads: CASRGGAFNQPQHF. As DNA, the CDR3 is TGTGCCAGCAGGGGAGGGGCGTTCAATCAGCCCCAGCATTTT. The chain couples TRBV28 to TRBJ1-5; possibly TRBD1 for D (5 bases). CDR1 and CDR2 (germline): MDHEN, SYDVKM. The V end lost 6 bases, the J end lost 3 bases, and 12 bases lay between the germline ends. The CDR3 length is 14 residues.